This T cell receptor beta chain is drawn from a study of cytomegalovirus exposure and HLA in healthy donors. Germline loops: CDR1 MNHEY, CDR2 SVGAGI. J was trimmed by 3 bases and V by 0 bases; bases with no gene match: 2. The CDR3 has 14 amino acids. With 60 Vbeta and 13 Jbeta primers, the PCR was carried out. Method: immunoSEQ multiplex PCR; TCRdb's copy keeps in-frame clones and lacks some. The data hold 95,000 to 150,000 clones, with about three fifths observed a single time. The receptor was derived from a man in his forties in good health and CMV-seropositive. Specimen: PBMCs. The rearrangement links TRBV6-5 to TRBJ2-7; 7 bases agree with TRBD1. CDR3 DNA: TGTGCCAGCAGTTACTCGCACAGGGGCTACGAGCAGTACTTC. It specifies CASSYSHRGYEQYF.